This TCR beta chain stems from a study of PD-L1 blockade in urothelial cancer (dated by TCRdb to 2016 to 2017). Context from the whole study: Therapy was started around 2014 for all patients, and atezolizumab 1,200 mg was administered intravenously every 3 weeks. About nine tenths of the roughly 29 patients were identified as males with urothelial cancer of bladder origin, and a prior smoking history was reported by 18 of 29 patients. An ECOG performance status of 0 or 1 was recorded for the patients, and 0 to 3 prior chemotherapy regimens had been received by the patients. Blood samples were analyzed at 3 weeks after treatment start (second dose) and at 6 weeks after treatment start. Blood samples gave median yields of around 150,000 T cells and over 80,000 unique TCRs, along with a median clonality of 0.080. An exploratory multi-omic analysis was conducted of the somatic, immune and clinical correlates of response to PD-L1 blockade with atezolizumab in urothelial cancer. Pretreatment tumor samples, along with matched peripheral blood collected serially before and after atezolizumab treatment, underwent TCR sequencing. Durable clinical benefit was defined as a progression-free survival longer than 6 months, and TCR features were additionally tested against progression-free survival and overall survival. In the same patients who had TCR sequencing, pretreatment tumors also underwent whole exome sequencing and RNA sequencing. Several patients achieved durable clinical benefit and 20 did not. Pretreatment blood TCR-seq was available for around 29 patients, at least one posttreatment blood collection was obtained for about 24 patients, and tumor TCR-seq was available for about 24 patients.

Details on this clone: No antigen is known for it. Base qualities are not provided; no much larger clone lies one nucleotide away.

Broad study findings and their caveats: Improved progression-free and overall survival was associated with having pretreatment peripheral blood TCR clonality below the median. Patients with durable benefit showed greater expansion of tumor-associated TCR clones in peripheral blood 3 weeks after starting treatment (n of about 20, p = 0.022). Because the sample size was small (n of about 29) and many exploratory analyses were performed, the results are intended to be hypothesis-generating.

Synthetic TCR analog templates were spiked into each PCR so that absolute template abundance could be estimated from read counts. The immunoSEQ assay was used to amplify TCRbeta CDR3 regions from genomic DNA with bias-controlled V and J gene primers. Sequencing of rearranged TCRbeta segments was performed at approximately 20X coverage. Per the original workflow: Sequencing errors were corrected by clustering and CDR3s were annotated against IMGT to assign V, D and J genes. Only productive TCRbeta rearrangements were used in downstream analyses, excluding out-of-frame or stop-codon sequences. To compute clonality, Shannon entropy was normalized by the log of the number of unique productive sequences and then subtracted from one. Clones differing between time points or between blood and tumor were identified by Fisher's exact test with Benjamini-Hochberg correction at adjusted p below 0.01. This immuneACCESS table, as held by TCRdb, lists in-frame sequences with V and J called but not all clones. Of the missing ones, under half trace to an unresolved V gene in checked studies; the others have no known cause. V, J and clone size are taken as reported in that table, and D and trimming were inferred from the DNA itself. Across this sample there are some 100,000 clones, with about 90% seen only once. The ten largest account for approximately 1% of the sample.

The cohort comprised approximately 30 patients with locally advanced or metastatic urothelial carcinoma treated at Memorial Sloan Kettering on a trial protocol. Peripheral blood mononuclear cells were collected from each patient pretreatment and during treatment, giving between 1 and 8 total time points per patient. The Qiagen DNeasy Blood extraction kit was used to purify genomic DNA from total PBMCs and from tumor samples. PBMCs were collected pretreatment and during treatment, and were isolated and stored as previously described. Looking up the germline V gene yields CDR1 SGHAT and CDR2 FQNNGV. Compared with germline, V lacks 0 bases and J lacks 3 bases; bases without a gene match: 4. The cysteine opens and the phenylalanine closes a CDR3 of 15 amino acids. The CDR3 DNA has 45 bases and is translated from base 1.

The sequence derives from a woman older than 75 with urothelial cancer. The chain links TRBV11-2 with TRBJ2-7; 8 bases in between match TRBD1. The specimen was PBMCs, collected around atezolizumab (anti-PD-L1) treatment. The CDR3 here reads CASSLDAGGYYEQYF. The DNA sequence is TGTGCCAGCAGCTTAGATGCAGGGGGCTACTACGAGCAGTACTTC.